This entry features one T cell receptor (beta chain) sequence. Its cognate antigen is unknown. CDR1 and CDR2 from the germline V gene are MGHRA and YSYEKL. The CDR3 is 14 amino acids. The V end was cut by 4 bases, the J end by 4 bases, with 13 bases between. The sample comes from a study of Ad26.COV2.S vaccination and SARS-CoV-2 variants. Overall study results and limits: Overall T cell responses may have been underestimated by the analyses of TCR breadth and depth. Comparability of non-spike TCR breadth was observed across vaccine and placebo recipients.

This table comes from immunoSEQ multiplex PCR, and its TCRdb copy is limited to in-frame clones, with some not included. This sample has about 140,000 clones, with approximately 90% found just once. The rearrangement joins TRBV4-1 to TRBJ1-2, with TRBD1 as a possible D gene (5 bases). The TCR comes from a human donor who had recovered from COVID-19. Sequencing used peripheral blood, obtained after recovery from COVID-19. In DNA, the CDR3 is TGCGCCAGCAGCCGAAATTACAGGACCTATGGCTACACCTTC. Amino acid sequence: CASSRNYRTYGYTF.